The source of this TCR beta chain is a study of blood T cells in healthy people across ages. The second PCR ran roughly 6 to 11 cycles with a sample-barcoded 5' primer and J-beta primers. Every sample gave at least 2.5 million paired-end reads containing CDR3. Each CDR3 protein gets one entry after TCRdb re-called the 5' RACE reads with MiXCR. The table has some 730,000 distinct CDR3 sequences, about 24% seen once. Study findings and constraints: Diversity estimates drawn from one million T cells were deemed underestimates. Among T cells, TCR beta diversity per million cells dropped roughly linearly as age rose.

Germline CDR1 reads MNHNS; CDR2 reads SASEGT. The CDR3 sequence is 16 residues long. This clonotype showed up just a few times. Antigen: not known. The sequenced sample was blood. V is TRBV6-1 and J is TRBJ2-5, with TRBD2 identical over 13 bases. The closer fit of TRBJ2-7 to the DNA end suggests the J call may be wrong. The clonotype was recovered from a man between 65 and 80 years old in good health. The CDR3, as DNA: TGTGCCAGCAGTACCCAGACTAGCGGGAGGCACTACGAGCAGTACGTC. Translated: CASSTQTSGRHYEQYV.